Listed here are 21 T cell receptor beta chains from one sample, sequenced in a study of neurological immune-mediated disorders. TCRdb fed the 5' RACE reads into MiXCR, producing one record per CDR3 protein. The table lists approximately 45,000 distinct CDR3 sequences, roughly 13% of them singletons, with over 1% in the top ten. Sample: PBMCs. The receptors shown here come from a female donor in good health.

This clonotype was seen repeatedly, ten times or more. The chain is built from TRBV5-5 and TRBJ1-2; D remains ambiguous. The CDR3 totals 13 residues. The germline V gene encodes CDR1 SGHKS and CDR2 YYEKEE (reference sequence). Trimming removed 0 bases at V and 2 bases at J, with 5 bases between. The CDR3 spells CASSLASNYGYTF. CDR3 nucleotide sequence: TGTGCCAGCAGCTTGGCCAGCAACTATGGCTACACCTTC.

This clonotype was seen at least ten times. The rearrangement joins TRBV12-3 or TRBV12-4 to TRBJ2-1, with 10 positions matching TRBD1. This CDR3 spans 14 amino acids. V was clipped by 7 bases and J by 7 bases; unmatched bases: 7. Here the CDR3 DNA reads TGTGCCAGCATGCACGGACAGGGGGTAAATGAGCAGTTCTTC. This translates into CASMHGQGVNEQFF.

In its sample, this clonotype was seen many times. The rearrangement uses TRBV5-1 and TRBJ2-4; TRBD1 matches 9 bases. Trimming cost V 1 base and J 8 bases; bases outside gene matches: 4. CDR1 is SGHRS, CDR2 YFSETQ, per germline. The length of the CDR3 is 14 residues. The CDR3 spells CASSLSTGGHIQYF. The CDR3 nucleotides are TGCGCCAGCAGCTTGTCCACAGGGGGCCACATTCAGTACTTC.

At least ten counts were recorded for this clonotype. The genes are TRBV30 and TRBJ1-5; D is unclear. There are 12 residues in the CDR3. Trimming took off 1 base at V and 3 bases at J, with 4 bases between the two ends. CDR1 is GTSNPN, CDR2 SVGIG, per germline (reference sequence). The DNA for the CDR3 is TGTGCCTGGAGTGGGTACAATCAGCCCCAGCATTTT. Its translation: CAWSGYNQPQHF. The variable domain in full, with the rest retrieved from reference TRBV30 and TRBJ1-5, is SQTIHQWPATLVQPVGSPLSLECTVEGTSNPNLYWYRQAAGRGLQLLFYSVGIGQISSEVPQNLSASRPQDRQFILSSKKLLLSDSGFYLCAWSGYNQPQHFGDGTRLSIL.

This clonotype occurred many times. The chain carries TRBV6-5 and TRBJ2-6; the D is unclear. Per germline, CDR1 MNHEY and CDR2 SVGAGI. This CDR3 comprises 13 residues. V lost 6 bases to trimming and J lost 0 bases, with 3 bases between them. As DNA, the CDR3 is TGTGCCAGCAGAAGCTCTGGGGCCAACGTCCTGACTTTC. Its translation: CASRSSGANVLTF.

This clonotype was detected many times. Sequence at one end of the junction differs from germline and may be a read error. V is TRBV6-5 and J is TRBJ2-7; 8 bases map to TRBD1. The CDR3 covers 14 residues. Germline-derived CDR1 and CDR2 are MNHEY and SVGAGI. The CDR3 sequence: CVSGPGGPSYEQYF. In DNA form, the CDR3 reads TGTGTCAGCGGACCAGGGGGCCCCTCCTACGAGCAGTACTTC.

There are many counts of this clonotype. This sequence may be a read error, since a much larger clone differs from it by one base. The rearrangement links TRBV5-1 to TRBJ1-1; D is perhaps TRBD1 (5 bases). Germline V gene data show CDR1 as SGHRS and CDR2 as YFSETQ. This CDR3 has 16 amino acids. The CDR3 reads CTSSPVSAGVGTEAFF. For the CDR3, the DNA is TGCACCAGCAGCCCCGTCTCAGCGGGGGTTGGTACTGAAGCTTTCTTT.

The V gene is TRBV20-1, the J gene TRBJ2-1; 7 bases map to TRBD1. The CDR3 is 14 amino acids. The junction had 9 bases not matched to a gene; V was cut back by 6 bases and J by 4 bases. Per germline, CDR1 DFQATT and CDR2 SNEGSKA (reference sequence). CDR3 region: CSAKRQGPYNEQFF. CDR3 sequence (DNA): TGCAGTGCAAAAAGACAGGGACCGTACAATGAGCAGTTCTTC.

About this clonotype: At one of its ends the junction is not consistent with the germline gene, which may arise from a read error. The chain carries TRBV5-1 and TRBJ2-2, with 9 bases matching TRBD2. This CDR3 contains 15 residues. CDR1 is SGHRS, CDR2 YFSETQ, per germline. In nucleotides, the CDR3 is TGCGTCAGCAGCGATAGCGGGGGAGTCACTGGGGAGCTGTTTTTT. This gives the protein CVSSDSGGVTGELFF.

This clonotype was observed at least ten times. The genes are TRBV15 and TRBJ1-5, with 8 bases that match TRBD1. Germline assignment: CDR1 LNHNV and CDR2 YYDKDF (reference sequence). CDR3 size: 16 residues. The V segment lost 0 bases and the J segment 1 base; nucleotides outside the gene matches: 2. In DNA, the CDR3 is TGTGCCACCAGCAGAGATCAGGGGGCGAGCAATCAGCCCCAGCATTTT. Its translation is CATSRDQGASNQPQHF.

This clonotype was detected many times. The chain recombines TRBV20-1 with TRBJ1-5, with D maybe TRBD1 (5 bases). Germline V gene lookup returns CDR1 DFQATT and CDR2 SNEGSKA (reference sequence). The CDR3 has 15 amino acids. The V gene lost 3 bases and the J gene lost 8 bases, with 20 bases spanning the gap. The CDR3 region has the DNA TGCAGTGCTAGTGATTCCGGGACGGGGATCAAGCCCCAGCATTTT. This translates into CSASDSGTGIKPQHF.

This clonotype was counted at least ten times. The chain links TRBV7-8 to TRBJ1-4; D is uncertain. V was pared by 5 bases and J by 0 bases, with 10 bases between. CDR3 size: 15 residues. Germline CDR1 is SGHVS and CDR2 is FQNEAQ. Written as DNA, the CDR3 is TGTGCCAGCAGCCCTAACGTGGCAACTAATGAAAAACTGTTTTTT. This translates into CASSPNVATNEKLFF.

This clonotype occurred many times. The chain recombines TRBV5-1 with TRBJ2-3; D is possibly TRBD2 (6 bases). Germline CDR1 reads SGHRS; CDR2 reads YFSETQ. The CDR3 runs to 14 residues. Trimming shortened V by 2 bases and J by 2 bases, and 9 bases separated the two germline ends. The CDR3 DNA follows: TGCGCCAGCAGCTTACGGGGGACCACAGATACGCAGTATTTT. Protein product: CASSLRGTTDTQYF.

This clonotype has a count of ten or more. The rearrangement joins TRBV20-1 to TRBJ1-4; 10 bases match TRBD1. In germline, CDR1 is DFQATT, CDR2 SNEGSKA (reference sequence). The CDR3 sequence is 13 residues long. The V segment lost 6 bases and the J segment 8 bases; nucleotides outside the gene matches: 6. This CDR3 is CSATTGGLEKLFF. The CDR3 DNA is TGCAGTGCCACGACAGGGGGCCTCGAAAAACTGTTTTTT.

For this clonotype: A read error may explain this, as a much larger clone is one base away. V usage is TRBV27 and J usage is TRBJ1-4; the D is unclear. CDR3 length: 13 amino acids. Germline CDR1 reads MNHEY; CDR2 reads SMNVEV (reference sequence). V lost 3 bases and J 10 bases, leaving 12 bases between the germline ends. The CDR3 DNA follows: TGTGCCAGCAGTTTGAAGAGGTTCGGAAAACTGTTTTTT. It codes for CASSLKRFGKLFF.

The chain is built from TRBV12-3 or TRBV12-4 and TRBJ2-3, with D possibly matching TRBD2 (6 bases). Deletions cut 6 bases from V and 5 bases from J, with 24 bases between. This CDR3 is built from 17 residues. In nucleotides, the CDR3 is TGTGCCAGCAGCCCCCTTAGCGGTGGAGTTGGCAGAGATACGCAGTATTTT. This sequence encodes CASSPLSGGVGRDTQYF.

The table lists this clonotype with many counts. The chain carries TRBV10-3 and TRBJ1-4, with 9 positions matching TRBD1. CDR1 is ENHRY, CDR2 SYGVKD, per germline. V was pared by 10 bases and J by 7 bases, with 10 bases of the junction left unmatched. This CDR3 is 14 amino acids long. CDR3 sequence (DNA): TGTGCCACCCGGGGGACAGGGCGGAGTGAAAAACTGTTTTTT. Translating gives CATRGTGRSEKLFF.

This clonotype is labeled medium-sized. The V gene is TRBV18, the J gene TRBJ2-7, with D hard to call. Trimming shortened V by 0 bases and J by 0 bases, and 9 bases separated the two germline ends. The germline gives CDR1 KGHSH, CDR2 LQKENI. There are 15 residues in the CDR3. The CDR3 loop is CASSPPGSSSYEQYF. The CDR3, as DNA: TGTGCCAGCTCACCACCGGGGTCTAGCTCCTACGAGCAGTACTTC.

The V and J genes are TRBV19 and TRBJ1-2, with D uncertain. The CDR3 runs 12 residues. Trimming took 6 bases from V and 8 from J, leaving 13 bases between them. Looked up from germline, CDR1 is LNHDA and CDR2 is SQIVND (reference sequence). CDR3 in amino acids: CASRAPGRGYTF. Here the CDR3 DNA reads TGTGCCAGTAGGGCCCCCGGGAGAGGCTACACCTTC.

By share, this clonotype ranks as medium-sized. The chain carries TRBV20-1 and TRBJ1-1; 8 bases map to TRBD1. The CDR3 totals 12 residues. Germline CDR1 is DFQATT and CDR2 is SNEGSKA (reference sequence). The V segment lost 4 bases and the J segment 8 bases; nucleotides outside the gene matches: 6. CDR3 amino acids: CSATWTGKEAFF. The CDR3 DNA sequence: TGCAGTGCTACTTGGACAGGGAAGGAAGCTTTCTTT.

This clonotype was recorded many times. V gene TRBV2 combines with J gene TRBJ1-1; D not certain. Germline-derived CDR1 and CDR2 are SNHLY and FYNNEI. Trimming cost V 6 bases and J 1 base, with 18 bases left between them. The CDR3 has 16 residues. The CDR3 loop reads CASRQHGGDGNTEAFF. Here the CDR3 DNA reads TGTGCCAGCAGACAACACGGCGGGGATGGGAACACTGAAGCTTTCTTT.